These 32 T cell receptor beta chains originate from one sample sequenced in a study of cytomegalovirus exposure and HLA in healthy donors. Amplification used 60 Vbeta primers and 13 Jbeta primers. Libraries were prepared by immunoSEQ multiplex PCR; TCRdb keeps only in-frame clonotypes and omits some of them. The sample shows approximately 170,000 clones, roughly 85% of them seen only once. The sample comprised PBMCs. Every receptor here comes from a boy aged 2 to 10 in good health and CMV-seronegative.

The CDR3 loop is CASSLGTGQGSAAAFF. CDR3 DNA sequence: TGTGCCAGCAGCTTAGGGACGGGACAGGGGTCTGCAGCGGCTTTCTTT. J is TRBJ1-1 and V is TRBV7-9; 10 bases agree with TRBD1. This CDR3 spans 16 amino acids. Trimming removed 1 base from V and 11 bases from J; junction bases left unmatched: 13. Per the germline V gene, CDR1 is SEHNR and CDR2 is FQNEAQ (reference sequence).

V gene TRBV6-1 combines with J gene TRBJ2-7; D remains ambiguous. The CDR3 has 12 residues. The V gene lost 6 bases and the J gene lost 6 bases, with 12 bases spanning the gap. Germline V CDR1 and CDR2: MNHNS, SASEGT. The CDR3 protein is CASSLRLGEQYF. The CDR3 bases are TGTGCCAGCAGCCTCCGGCTAGGCGAGCAGTACTTC.

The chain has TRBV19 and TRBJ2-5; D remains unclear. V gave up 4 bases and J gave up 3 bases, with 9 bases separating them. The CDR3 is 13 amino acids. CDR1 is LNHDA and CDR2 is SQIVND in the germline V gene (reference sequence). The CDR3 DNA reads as TGTGCCAGTAGTACCAGGAACGAAGAGACCCAGTACTTC. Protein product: CASSTRNEETQYF.

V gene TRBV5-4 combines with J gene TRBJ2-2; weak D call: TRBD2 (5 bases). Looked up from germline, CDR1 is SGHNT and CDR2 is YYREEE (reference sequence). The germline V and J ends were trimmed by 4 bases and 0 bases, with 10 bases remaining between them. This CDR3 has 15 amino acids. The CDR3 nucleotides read TGTGCCAGCAGCCATTCAGCGGCGAACACCGGGGAGCTGTTTTTT. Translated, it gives CASSHSAANTGELFF. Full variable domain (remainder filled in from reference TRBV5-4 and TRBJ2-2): ETGVTQSPTHLIKTRGQQVTLRCSSQSGHNTVSWYQQALGQGPQFIFQYYREEENGRGNFPPRFSGLQFPNYSSELNVNALELDDSALYLCASSHSAANTGELFFGEGSRLTVL.

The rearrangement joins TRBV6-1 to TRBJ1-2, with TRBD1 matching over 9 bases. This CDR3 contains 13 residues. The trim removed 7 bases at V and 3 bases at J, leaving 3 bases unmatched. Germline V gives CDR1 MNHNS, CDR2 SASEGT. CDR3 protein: CASTRTGDYGYTF. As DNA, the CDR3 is TGTGCCAGCACGCGGACAGGGGACTATGGCTACACCTTC.

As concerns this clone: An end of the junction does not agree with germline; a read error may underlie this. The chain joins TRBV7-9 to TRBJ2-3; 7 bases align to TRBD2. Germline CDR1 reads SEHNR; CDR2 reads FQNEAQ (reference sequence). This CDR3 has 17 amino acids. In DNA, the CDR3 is TGTTCCAGCAGCCCCAGGCCCGGGAGGATTGGCACAGATACGCAGTATTTT. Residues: CSSSPRPGRIGTDTQYF.

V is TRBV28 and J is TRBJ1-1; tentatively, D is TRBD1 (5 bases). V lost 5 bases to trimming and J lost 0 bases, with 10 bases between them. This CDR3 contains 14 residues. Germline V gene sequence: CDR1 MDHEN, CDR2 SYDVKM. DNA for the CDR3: TGTGCCAGCAGTCACCGGGACTTGAACACTGAAGCTTTCTTT. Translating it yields CASSHRDLNTEAFF.

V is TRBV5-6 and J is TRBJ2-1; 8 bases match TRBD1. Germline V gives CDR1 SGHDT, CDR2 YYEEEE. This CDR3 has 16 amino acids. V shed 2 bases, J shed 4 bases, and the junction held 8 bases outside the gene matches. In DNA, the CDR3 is TGTGCCAGCAGCTTTCCGGACAGGGCGGGATACAATGAGCAGTTCTTC. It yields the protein CASSFPDRAGYNEQFF.

In DNA, the CDR3 is TGTGCCAGCAGTTCGACAGAATCCTCCTACGAGCAGTACTTC. The encoded protein is CASSSTESSYEQYF. The chain combines TRBV28 with TRBJ2-5; TRBD1 is a possible D gene (5 bases). The J call may be mistaken, given a closer DNA end match to TRBJ2-7. The CDR3 consists of 14 residues. Germline V gene sequence: CDR1 MDHEN, CDR2 SYDVKM.

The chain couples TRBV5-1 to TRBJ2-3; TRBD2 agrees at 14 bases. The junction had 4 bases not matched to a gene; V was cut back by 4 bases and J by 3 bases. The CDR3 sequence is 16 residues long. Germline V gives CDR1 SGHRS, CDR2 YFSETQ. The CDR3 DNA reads TGCGCCAGCAGCATTCGGACTAGCGGGGGGACAGATACGCAGTATTTT. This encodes CASSIRTSGGTDTQYF.

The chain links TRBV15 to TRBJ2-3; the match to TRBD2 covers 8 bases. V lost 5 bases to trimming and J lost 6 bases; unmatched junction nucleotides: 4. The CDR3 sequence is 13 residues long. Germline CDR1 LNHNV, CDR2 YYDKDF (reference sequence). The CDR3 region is CATSFRLADTQYF. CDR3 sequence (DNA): TGTGCCACCAGCTTCCGACTAGCGGATACGCAGTATTTT. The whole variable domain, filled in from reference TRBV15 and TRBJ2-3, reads DAMVIQNPRYQVTQFGKPVTLSCSQTLNHNVMYWYQQKSSQAPKLLFHYYDKDFNNEADTPDNFQSRRPNTSFCFLDIRSPGLGDTAMYLCATSFRLADTQYFGPGTRLTVL.

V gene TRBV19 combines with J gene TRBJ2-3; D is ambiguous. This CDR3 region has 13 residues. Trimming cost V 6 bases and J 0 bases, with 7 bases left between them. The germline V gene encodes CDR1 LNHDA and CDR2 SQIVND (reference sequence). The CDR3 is CASSRESTDTQYF. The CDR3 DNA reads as TGTGCCAGTAGCCGTGAGAGCACAGATACGCAGTATTTT.

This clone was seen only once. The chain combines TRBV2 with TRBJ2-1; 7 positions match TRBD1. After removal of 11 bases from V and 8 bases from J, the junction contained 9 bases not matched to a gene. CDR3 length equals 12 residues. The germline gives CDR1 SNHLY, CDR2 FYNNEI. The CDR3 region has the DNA TGTGCCCAGCAGACAGGGCGCGATGAGCAGTTCTTC. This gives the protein CAQQTGRDEQFF. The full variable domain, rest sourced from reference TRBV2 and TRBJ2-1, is EPEVTQTPSHQVTQMGQEVILRCVPISNHLYFYWYRQILGQKVEFLVSFYNNEISEKSEIFDDQFSVERPDGSNFTLKIRSTKLEDSAMYFCAQQTGRDEQFFGPGTRLTVL.

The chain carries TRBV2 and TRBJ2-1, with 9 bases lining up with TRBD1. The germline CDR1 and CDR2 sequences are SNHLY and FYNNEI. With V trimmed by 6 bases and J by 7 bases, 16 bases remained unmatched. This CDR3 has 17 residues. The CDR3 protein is CASSWDRDEGGINEQFF. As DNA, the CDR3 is TGTGCCAGCAGCTGGGACAGGGATGAGGGGGGGATAAATGAGCAGTTCTTC.

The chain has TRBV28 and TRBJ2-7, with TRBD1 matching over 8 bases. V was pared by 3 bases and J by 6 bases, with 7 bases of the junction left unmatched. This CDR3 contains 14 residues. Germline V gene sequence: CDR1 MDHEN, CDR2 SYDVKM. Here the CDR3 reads CASSLLAGGGEQYV. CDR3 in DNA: TGTGCCAGCAGTTTGCTAGCAGGGGGCGGCGAGCAGTACGTC.

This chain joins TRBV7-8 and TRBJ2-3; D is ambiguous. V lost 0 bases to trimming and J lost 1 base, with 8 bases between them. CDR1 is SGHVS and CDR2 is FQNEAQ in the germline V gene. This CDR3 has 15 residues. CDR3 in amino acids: CASSLALGGTDTQYF. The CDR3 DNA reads TGTGCCAGCAGCTTAGCTCTAGGCGGCACAGATACGCAGTATTTT.

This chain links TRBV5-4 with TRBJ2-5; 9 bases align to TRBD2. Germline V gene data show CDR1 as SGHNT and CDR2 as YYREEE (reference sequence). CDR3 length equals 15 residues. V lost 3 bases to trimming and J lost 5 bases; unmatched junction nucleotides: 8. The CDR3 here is CASSWDSGSTETQYF. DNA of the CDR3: TGTGCCAGCAGCTGGGATAGCGGGAGCACCGAGACCCAGTACTTC. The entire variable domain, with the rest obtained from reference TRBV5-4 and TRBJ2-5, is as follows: ETGVTQSPTHLIKTRGQQVTLRCSSQSGHNTVSWYQQALGQGPQFIFQYYREEENGRGNFPPRFSGLQFPNYSSELNVNALELDDSALYLCASSWDSGSTETQYFGPGTRLLVL.

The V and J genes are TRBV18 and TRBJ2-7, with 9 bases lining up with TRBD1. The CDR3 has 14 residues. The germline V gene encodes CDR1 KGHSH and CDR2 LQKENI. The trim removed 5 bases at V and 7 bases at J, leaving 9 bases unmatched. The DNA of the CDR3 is TGTGCCAGCTCATCCGGGACAGGGCAGAGAGAGCAGTACTTC. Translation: CASSSGTGQREQYF.

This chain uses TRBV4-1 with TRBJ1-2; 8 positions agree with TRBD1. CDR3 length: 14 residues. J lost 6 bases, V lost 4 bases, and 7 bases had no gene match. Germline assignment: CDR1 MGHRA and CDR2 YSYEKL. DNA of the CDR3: TGCGCCAGCAGCCTCCCCGGGACAGGTAATGGCTACACCTTC. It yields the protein CASSLPGTGNGYTF.

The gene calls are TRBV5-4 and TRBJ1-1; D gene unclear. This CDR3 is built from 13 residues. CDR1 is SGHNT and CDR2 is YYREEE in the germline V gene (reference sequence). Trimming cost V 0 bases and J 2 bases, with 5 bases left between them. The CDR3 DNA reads TGTGCCAGCAGCTTGGCGGTTAACACTGAAGCTTTCTTT. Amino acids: CASSLAVNTEAFF. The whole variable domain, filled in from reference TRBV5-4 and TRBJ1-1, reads ETGVTQSPTHLIKTRGQQVTLRCSSQSGHNTVSWYQQALGQGPQFIFQYYREEENGRGNFPPRFSGLQFPNYSSELNVNALELDDSALYLCASSLAVNTEAFFGQGTRLTVV.

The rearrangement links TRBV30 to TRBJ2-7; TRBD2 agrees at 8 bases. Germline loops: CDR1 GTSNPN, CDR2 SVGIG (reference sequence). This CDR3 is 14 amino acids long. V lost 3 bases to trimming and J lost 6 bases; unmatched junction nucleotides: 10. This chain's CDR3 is CAWRGGAGVREQYF. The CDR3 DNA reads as TGTGCCTGGAGGGGGGGAGCGGGAGTTCGCGAGCAGTACTTC. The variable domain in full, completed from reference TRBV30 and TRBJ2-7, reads SQTIHQWPATLVQPVGSPLSLECTVEGTSNPNLYWYRQAAGRGLQLLFYSVGIGQISSEVPQNLSASRPQDRQFILSSKKLLLSDSGFYLCAWRGGAGVREQYFGPGTRLTVT.

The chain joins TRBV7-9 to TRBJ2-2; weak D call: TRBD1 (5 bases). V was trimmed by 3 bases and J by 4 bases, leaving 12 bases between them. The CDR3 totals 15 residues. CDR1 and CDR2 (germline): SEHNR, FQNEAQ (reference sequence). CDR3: CASSFSREGTGELFF. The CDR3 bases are TGTGCCAGCAGCTTCTCCAGGGAAGGCACCGGGGAGCTGTTTTTT.

CDR3 coding DNA: TGTGCCAGCAGCTCCGAAGGGACTAGCGGGAGAGCTCTCTTCGAGCAGTACTTC. It codes for CASSSEGTSGRALFEQYF. The chain combines TRBV7-8 with TRBJ2-7; 14 bases map to TRBD2. The CDR3 length is 18 residues. J gave up 6 bases and V 4 bases, and 14 bases lay outside the gene matches. Germline loops: CDR1 SGHVS, CDR2 FQNEAQ.

In nucleotides, the CDR3 is TGCAGTGCTGTGCGAACAGATACGCAGTATTTT. This gives the protein CSAVRTDTQYF. The rearrangement joins TRBV20-1 to TRBJ2-3; D unresolved. V lost 5 bases and J 3 bases, leaving 6 bases between the germline ends. This CDR3 contains 11 residues. The germline gives CDR1 DFQATT, CDR2 SNEGSKA (reference sequence).

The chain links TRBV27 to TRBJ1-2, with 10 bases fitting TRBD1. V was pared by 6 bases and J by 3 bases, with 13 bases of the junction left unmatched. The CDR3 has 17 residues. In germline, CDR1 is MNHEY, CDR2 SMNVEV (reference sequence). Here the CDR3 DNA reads TGTGCCAGCAGCACGGGGACAGGGGAGACCCCCCACTATGGCTACACCTTC. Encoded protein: CASSTGTGETPHYGYTF.

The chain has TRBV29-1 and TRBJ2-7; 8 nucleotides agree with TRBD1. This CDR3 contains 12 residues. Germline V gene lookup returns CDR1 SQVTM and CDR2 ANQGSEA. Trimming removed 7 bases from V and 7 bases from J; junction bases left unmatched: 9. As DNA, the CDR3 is TGCAGCGCCGGACAGGGCAGGGGGGAGCAGTACTTC. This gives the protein CSAGQGRGEQYF.

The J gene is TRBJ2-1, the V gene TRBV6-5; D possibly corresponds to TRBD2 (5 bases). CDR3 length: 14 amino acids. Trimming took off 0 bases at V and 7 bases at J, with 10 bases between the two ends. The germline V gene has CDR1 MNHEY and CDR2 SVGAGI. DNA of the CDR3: TGTGCCAGCAGTTACTCTGGCCGGGATAATGAGCAGTTCTTC. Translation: CASSYSGRDNEQFF.

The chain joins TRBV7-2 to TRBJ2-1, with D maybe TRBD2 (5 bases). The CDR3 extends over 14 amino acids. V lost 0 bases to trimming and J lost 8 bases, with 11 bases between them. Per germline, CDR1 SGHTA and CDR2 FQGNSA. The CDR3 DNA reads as TGTGCCAGCAGCTTAGCGCGCGGGCCCCATGAGCAGTTCTTC. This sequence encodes CASSLARGPHEQFF. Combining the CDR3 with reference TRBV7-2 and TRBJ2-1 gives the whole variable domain GAGVSQSPSNKVTEKGKDVELRCDPISGHTALYWYRQSLGQGLEFLIYFQGNSAPDKSGLPSDRFSAERTGGSVSTLTIQRTQQEDSAVYLCASSLARGPHEQFFGPGTRLTVL.

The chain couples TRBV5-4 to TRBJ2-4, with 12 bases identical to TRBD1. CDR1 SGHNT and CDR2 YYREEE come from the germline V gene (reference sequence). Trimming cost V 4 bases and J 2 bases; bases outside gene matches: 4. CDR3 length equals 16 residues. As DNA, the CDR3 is TGTGCCAGCAGCCCAGGGACAGGGGGCCCCAAAAACATTCAGTACTTC. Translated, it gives CASSPGTGGPKNIQYF.

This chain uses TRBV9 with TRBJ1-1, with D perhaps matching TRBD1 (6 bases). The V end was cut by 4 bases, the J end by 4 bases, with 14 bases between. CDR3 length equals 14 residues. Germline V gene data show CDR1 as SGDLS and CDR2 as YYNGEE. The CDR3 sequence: CASSFQGIGTEAFF. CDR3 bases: TGTGCCAGCAGCTTCCAGGGGATTGGCACTGAAGCTTTCTTT.

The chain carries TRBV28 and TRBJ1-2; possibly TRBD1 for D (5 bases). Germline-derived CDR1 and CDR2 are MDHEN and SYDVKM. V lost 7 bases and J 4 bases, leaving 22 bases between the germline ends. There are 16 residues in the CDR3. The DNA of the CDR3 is TGTGCCAGCATCTTAGGAGGGACCGGGGGTCTCTATGGCTACACCTTC. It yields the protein CASILGGTGGLYGYTF.

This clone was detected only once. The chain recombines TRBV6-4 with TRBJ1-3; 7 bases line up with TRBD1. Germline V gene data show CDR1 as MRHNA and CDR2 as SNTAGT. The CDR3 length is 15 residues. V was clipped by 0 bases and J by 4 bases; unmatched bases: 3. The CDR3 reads CASSDSTGFGNTIYF. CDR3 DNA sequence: TGTGCCAGCAGTGACTCGACAGGGTTCGGAAACACCATATATTTT.